The 21 T cell receptor beta chains given below trace back to one sample, sequenced in a study of T cell responses to AZD1222 COVID-19 vaccine. Using immunoSEQ multiplex PCR, the repertoire was profiled, and TCRdb retains in-frame clones only, with some absent. The table shows approximately 130,000 clones, with approximately 86% occurring only once. Material: peripheral blood, obtained 28 days after the second AZD1222 dose. The origin of the receptors is an adult who received the AZD1222 COVID-19 vaccine.

This clone appeared once. CDR3 loop: CASRRESGYEQYF. The CDR3 nucleotides read TGCGCCAGCAGAAGGGAGTCAGGCTACGAGCAGTACTTC. The J gene is TRBJ2-7, the V gene TRBV10-2; possible D gene TRBD2, 5 bases. The CDR3 runs 13 residues. The germline gives CDR1 WSHSY, CDR2 SAAADI. V lost 6 bases, J lost 3 bases, and 12 bases lay in between.

V is TRBV5-4 and J is TRBJ2-3; possible D gene TRBD2, 6 bases. The CDR3 sequence is 15 residues long. Germline CDR1 SGHNT, CDR2 YYREEE (reference sequence). V was pared by 2 bases and J by 0 bases, with 10 bases between. CDR3 region: CASSFGGDSTDTQYF. Here the CDR3 DNA reads TGTGCCAGCAGCTTCGGCGGGGATAGCACAGATACGCAGTATTTT.

The chain carries TRBV19 and TRBJ1-5, with unresolved D. Trimming took 5 bases from V and 2 from J, leaving 13 bases between them. CDR1 and CDR2 (germline): LNHDA, SQIVND (reference sequence). This CDR3 is 15 amino acids long. CDR3 sequence (DNA): TGTGCCAGTAGTCTCGGGCAGATCGGCAATCAGCCCCAGCATTTT. Amino acids: CASSLGQIGNQPQHF. The complete variable domain, with remaining parts taken from reference TRBV19 and TRBJ1-5, reads DGGITQSPKYLFRKEGQNVTLSCEQNLNHDAMYWYRQDPGQGLRLIYYSQIVNDFQKGDIAEGYSVSREKKESFPLTVTSAQKNPTAFYLCASSLGQIGNQPQHFGDGTRLSIL.

The chain uses TRBV25-1 and TRBJ1-1, with D uncertain. Trimming shortened V by 3 bases and J by 0 bases, and 11 bases separated the two germline ends. Germline V gene sequence: CDR1 MGHDK, CDR2 SYGVNS. The CDR3 is 15 amino acids. The CDR3 reads CASSEGSEMNTEAFF. As DNA, the CDR3 is TGTGCCAGCAGTGAGGGGTCCGAAATGAACACTGAAGCTTTCTTT.

The V and J genes are TRBV15 and TRBJ1-5; D is unresolved. Trimming removed 1 base from V and 0 bases from J, with 13 bases in between. Germline CDR1 reads LNHNV; CDR2 reads YYDKDF (reference sequence). The CDR3 loop spans 17 amino acids. The CDR3 region is CATSRGALTVSNQPQHF. CDR3 sequence (DNA): TGTGCCACCAGCAGAGGTGCCCTTACGGTTAGCAATCAGCCCCAGCATTTT. The full variable domain, with the rest looked up from reference TRBV15 and TRBJ1-5, is DAMVIQNPRYQVTQFGKPVTLSCSQTLNHNVMYWYQQKSSQAPKLLFHYYDKDFNNEADTPDNFQSRRPNTSFCFLDIRSPGLGDTAMYLCATSRGALTVSNQPQHFGDGTRLSIL.

The chain joins TRBV11-2 to TRBJ2-2; D may be TRBD1 or TRBD2 (5 bases each). Germline V gene lookup returns CDR1 SGHAT and CDR2 FQNNGV. The V gene lost 6 bases and the J gene lost 6 bases, with 17 bases spanning the gap. CDR3 length: 15 residues. CDR3 protein: CASRPVGRGPGELFF. DNA for the CDR3: TGTGCCAGCAGACCAGTGGGACGGGGCCCCGGGGAGCTGTTTTTT. Variable domain in full (rest from reference TRBV11-2 and TRBJ2-2): EAGVAQSPRYKIIEKRQSVAFWCNPISGHATLYWYQQILGQGPKLLIQFQNNGVVDDSQLPKDRFSAERLKGVDSTLKIQPAKLEDSAVYLCASRPVGRGPGELFFGEGSRLTVL.

The chain carries TRBV4-1 and TRBJ2-7, with D perhaps being TRBD1 or TRBD2 (5 bases each). The V gene's germline CDR1 is MGHRA and CDR2 YSYEKL. V was cut by 1 base and J by 3 bases, with 13 bases left in between. The CDR3 covers 15 residues. DNA for the CDR3: TGCGCCAGCAGCCAAGCCCCCGGGGCAGTCTACGAGCAGTACTTC. Its protein is CASSQAPGAVYEQYF.

This clone was seen just once. The chain couples TRBV9 to TRBJ2-3; 10 bases align to TRBD2. V gave up 3 bases and J gave up 5 bases; unmatched junction bases: 6. Germline assignment: CDR1 SGDLS and CDR2 YYNGEE. The CDR3 sequence is 15 residues long. The CDR3 DNA reads TGTGCCAGCAGCGCCAGCGGGGGGGCGGGAGATACGCAGTATTTT. Translated, it gives CASSASGGAGDTQYF.

This sequence joins TRBV2 and TRBJ2-2; D is unclear. The germline gives CDR1 SNHLY, CDR2 FYNNEI. Trimming took off 8 bases at V and 3 bases at J, with 7 bases between the two ends. The CDR3 totals 12 residues. CDR3 in amino acids: CASGRDTGELFF. Written as DNA, the CDR3 is TGTGCCAGCGGAAGAGACACCGGGGAGCTGTTTTTT.

The rearrangement joins TRBV18 to TRBJ2-7, with a weak D call TRBD1 (6 bases). V was pared by 6 bases and J by 0 bases, with 18 bases between. This CDR3 has 16 residues. Germline V gene data show CDR1 as KGHSH and CDR2 as LQKENI. CDR3 sequence reads: CASSLVGTPDSYEQYF. DNA for the CDR3: TGTGCCAGCTCTCTAGTCGGGACACCTGACTCCTACGAGCAGTACTTC.

This clone was detected only once. The V and J genes are TRBV28 and TRBJ2-3; TRBD2 matches 8 bases. This CDR3 contains 15 residues. J gave up 6 bases and V 1 base, and 6 bases lay outside the gene matches. Looked up from germline, CDR1 is MDHEN and CDR2 is SYDVKM. CDR3 protein: CASSLSGAGVDTQYF. Here the CDR3 DNA reads TGTGCCAGCAGTTTATCCGGAGCGGGAGTGGATACGCAGTATTTT.

The gene calls are TRBV11-3 and TRBJ2-7, with a possible D match to TRBD2 (6 bases). CDR1 and CDR2 (germline): SGHNT, YENEEA. This CDR3 has 15 amino acids. Trimming took 1 base from V and 2 from J, leaving 12 bases between them. The CDR3, as DNA: TGTGCCAGCAGCTTAGGAGGCGGGACGACCTACGAGCAGTACTTC. It is translated as CASSLGGGTTYEQYF. Drawing the rest from reference TRBV11-3 and TRBJ2-7, the complete variable domain is EAGVVQSPRYKIIEKKQPVAFWCNPISGHNTLYWYLQNLGQGPELLIRYENEEAVDDSQLPKDRFSAERLKGVDSTLKIQPAELGDSAVYLCASSLGGGTTYEQYFGPGTRLTVT.

This rearrangement joins TRBV5-4 to TRBJ2-7, with 7 bases lining up with TRBD2. Germline V gene sequence: CDR1 SGHNT, CDR2 YYREEE (reference sequence). CDR3 length: 13 amino acids. J was trimmed by 3 bases and V by 7 bases; bases with no gene match: 7. CDR3 bases: TGTGCCAGCGGGGGGAGCGGGGACTACGAGCAGTACTTC. Translating it yields CASGGSGDYEQYF.

The chain couples TRBV7-9 to TRBJ1-6, with no clear D. V shed 1 base and J shed 8 bases, with 6 bases lying between them. The CDR3 contains 13 residues. The germline V gene has CDR1 SEHNR and CDR2 FQNEAQ (reference sequence). The CDR3 reads CASSLDGDSPLHF. The CDR3 DNA sequence: TGTGCCAGCAGCTTAGACGGGGATTCACCCCTCCACTTT.

The CDR3 protein is CASSLKQGAATETQYF. The CDR3, as DNA: TGTGCCAGCAGCTTGAAGCAGGGGGCGGCTACGGAGACCCAGTACTTC. The chain joins TRBV5-4 to TRBJ2-5; 8 bases are a match to TRBD1. V lost 1 base, J lost 5 bases, and 10 bases stayed unmatched. This CDR3 spans 16 amino acids. Looked up from germline, CDR1 is SGHNT and CDR2 is YYREEE (reference sequence).

The chain uses TRBV6-5 and TRBJ2-1; 9 bases agree with TRBD1. This CDR3 comprises 15 residues. The V and J ends lost 6 bases and 5 bases, in that order; junction bases with no gene match: 8. Germline CDR1 MNHEY, CDR2 SVGAGI. The CDR3 DNA reads as TGTGCCAGCAGCCGACAGGGGGTTGGGAACAATGAGCAGTTCTTC. Translation gives CASSRQGVGNNEQFF.

V is TRBV12-2 and J is TRBJ2-7; whether TRBD1, the table's D call, matches the DNA was not checked. TRBV12-2 is a documented pseudogene. CDR3 length: 18 residues. CDR3 bases: TGTGCAAGTCGCTTAGATAGGGACAGATCCTTATCTTCCTACGAGCAGTACTTC. Translation: CASRLDRDRSLSSYEQYF.

A single count supports this clone. The rearrangement joins TRBV10-3 to TRBJ2-7; D is unresolved. CDR3 length equals 13 residues. V gave up 7 bases and J gave up 0 bases, with 10 bases separating them. CDR1 and CDR2 (germline): ENHRY, SYGVKD. In nucleotides, the CDR3 is TGTGCCATCACTGGGCCGGACTCCTACGAGCAGTACTTC. Its translation: CAITGPDSYEQYF.

The rearrangement links TRBV30 to TRBJ2-3, with D unresolved. This CDR3 contains 11 residues. The germline V and J ends were trimmed by 3 bases and 6 bases, with 7 bases remaining between them. Germline V gives CDR1 GTSNPN, CDR2 SVGIG (reference sequence). The CDR3 loop is CAWSPRDTQYF. CDR3 nucleotide sequence: TGTGCCTGGAGCCCAAGGGATACGCAGTATTTT.

This clone has just one count. The V gene is TRBV29-1, the J gene TRBJ1-2, with TRBD1 identical over 11 bases. This CDR3 is 19 amino acids long. Germline V gene data show CDR1 as SQVTM and CDR2 as ANQGSEA. Losses at the gene ends were 6 bases for V and 1 base for J; bases not matched to a gene: 19. CDR3 bases: TGCAGCGTCGCCCCACTGGGACAGGGGGAAATCGGATTTAACTATGGCTACACCTTC. It is translated as CSVAPLGQGEIGFNYGYTF.

This chain uses TRBV28 with TRBJ1-2; D might be TRBD1 (6 bases). The germline gives CDR1 MDHEN, CDR2 SYDVKM. The V end lost 7 bases, the J end lost 6 bases, and 12 bases lay between the germline ends. The CDR3 is made up of 12 amino acids. CDR3 loop: CASNRELDGYTF. CDR3 coding DNA: TGTGCCAGCAACAGGGAATTGGATGGCTACACCTTC.